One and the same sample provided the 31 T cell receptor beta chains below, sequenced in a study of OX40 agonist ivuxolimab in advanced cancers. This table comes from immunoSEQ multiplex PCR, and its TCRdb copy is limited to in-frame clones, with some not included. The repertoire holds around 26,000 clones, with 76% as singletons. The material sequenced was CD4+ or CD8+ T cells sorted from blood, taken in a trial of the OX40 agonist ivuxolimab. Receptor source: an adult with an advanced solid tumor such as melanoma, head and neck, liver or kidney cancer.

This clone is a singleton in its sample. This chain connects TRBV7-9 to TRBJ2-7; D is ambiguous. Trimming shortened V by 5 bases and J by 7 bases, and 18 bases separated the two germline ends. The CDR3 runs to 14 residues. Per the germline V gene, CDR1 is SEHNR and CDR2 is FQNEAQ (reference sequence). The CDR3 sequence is CASSPPGVEGEQYF. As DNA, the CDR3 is TGTGCCAGCAGCCCGCCCGGAGTCGAAGGGGAGCAGTACTTC.

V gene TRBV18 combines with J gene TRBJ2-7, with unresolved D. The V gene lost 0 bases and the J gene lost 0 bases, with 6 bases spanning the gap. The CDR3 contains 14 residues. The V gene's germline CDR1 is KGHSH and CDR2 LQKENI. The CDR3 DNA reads TGTGCCAGCTCACCACCAGTTCTCTCCTACGAGCAGTACTTC. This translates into CASSPPVLSYEQYF. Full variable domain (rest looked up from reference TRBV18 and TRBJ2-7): NAGVMQNPRHLVRRRGQEARLRCSPMKGHSHVYWYRQLPEEGLKFMVYLQKENIIDESGMPKERFSAEFPKEGPSILRIQQVVRGDSAAYFCASSPPVLSYEQYFGPGTRLTVT.

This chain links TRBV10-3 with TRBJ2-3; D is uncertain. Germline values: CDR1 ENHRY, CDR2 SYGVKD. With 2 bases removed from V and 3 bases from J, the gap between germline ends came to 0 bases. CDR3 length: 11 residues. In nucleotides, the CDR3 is TGTGCCATCAGTGAGACAGATACGCAGTATTTT. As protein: CAISETDTQYF.

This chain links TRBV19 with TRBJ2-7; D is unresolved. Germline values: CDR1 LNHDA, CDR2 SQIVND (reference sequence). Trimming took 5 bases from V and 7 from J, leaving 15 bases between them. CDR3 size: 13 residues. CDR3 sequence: CASSPTTPPEQYF. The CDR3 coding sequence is TGTGCCAGTAGTCCTACGACCCCACCAGAGCAGTACTTC.

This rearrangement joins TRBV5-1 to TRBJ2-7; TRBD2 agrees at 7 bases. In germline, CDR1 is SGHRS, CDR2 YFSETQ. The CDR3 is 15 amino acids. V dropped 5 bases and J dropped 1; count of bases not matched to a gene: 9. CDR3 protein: CASSVREGSSYEQYF. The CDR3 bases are TGCGCCAGCAGTGTAAGGGAGGGGTCGTCCTACGAGCAGTACTTC.

The CDR3 reads CASSLGQLTQYF. The DNA for the CDR3 is TGTGCCAGCAGCTTAGGCCAATTGACGCAGTATTTT. The chain couples TRBV7-9 to TRBJ2-3; D gene uncertain. V lost 1 base and J lost 9, with 8 bases in between. CDR3 size: 12 residues. Per the germline V gene, CDR1 is SEHNR and CDR2 is FQNEAQ (reference sequence).

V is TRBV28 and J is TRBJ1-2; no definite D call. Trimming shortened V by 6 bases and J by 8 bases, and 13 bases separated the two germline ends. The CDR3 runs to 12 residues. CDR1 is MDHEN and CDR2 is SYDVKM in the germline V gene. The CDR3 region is CASSRRPRGYTF. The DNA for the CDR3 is TGTGCCAGCAGCCGCCGTCCCAGGGGCTACACCTTC.

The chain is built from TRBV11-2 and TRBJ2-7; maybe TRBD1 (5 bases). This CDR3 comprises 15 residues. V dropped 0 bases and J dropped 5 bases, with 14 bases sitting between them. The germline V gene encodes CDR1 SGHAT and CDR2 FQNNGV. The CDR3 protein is CASSLDYPGINEQYF. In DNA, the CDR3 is TGTGCCAGCAGCTTAGATTACCCAGGGATCAACGAGCAGTACTTC.

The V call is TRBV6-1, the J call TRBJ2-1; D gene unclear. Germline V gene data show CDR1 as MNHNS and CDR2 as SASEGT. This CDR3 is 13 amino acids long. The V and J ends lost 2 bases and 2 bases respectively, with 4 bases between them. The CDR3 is CASSEYTYNEQFF. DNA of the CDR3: TGTGCCAGCAGTGAATACACCTACAATGAGCAGTTCTTC.

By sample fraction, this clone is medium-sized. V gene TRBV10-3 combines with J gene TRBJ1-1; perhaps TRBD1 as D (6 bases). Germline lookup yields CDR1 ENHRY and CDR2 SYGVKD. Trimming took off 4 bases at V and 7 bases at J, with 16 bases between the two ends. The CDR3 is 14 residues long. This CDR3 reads CAISVGVGQIEAFF. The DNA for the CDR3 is TGTGCCATCAGTGTCGGGGTCGGACAGATTGAAGCTTTCTTT.

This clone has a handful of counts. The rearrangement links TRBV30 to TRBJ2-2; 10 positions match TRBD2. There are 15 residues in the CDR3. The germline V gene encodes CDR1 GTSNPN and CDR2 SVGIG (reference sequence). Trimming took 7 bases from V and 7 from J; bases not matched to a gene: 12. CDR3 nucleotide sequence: TGTGCCTTCTCCGGACTAGCGGACAAGCTCGGGGAGCTGTTTTTT. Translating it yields CAFSGLADKLGELFF.

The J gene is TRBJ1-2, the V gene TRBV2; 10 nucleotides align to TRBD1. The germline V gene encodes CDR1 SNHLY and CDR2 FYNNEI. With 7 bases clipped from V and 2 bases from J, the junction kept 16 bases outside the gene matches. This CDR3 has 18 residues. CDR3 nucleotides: TGTGCCAGCATTTACGAGGGTCTGGGACAGGGGACCAACTATGGCTACACCTTC. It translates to CASIYEGLGQGTNYGYTF.

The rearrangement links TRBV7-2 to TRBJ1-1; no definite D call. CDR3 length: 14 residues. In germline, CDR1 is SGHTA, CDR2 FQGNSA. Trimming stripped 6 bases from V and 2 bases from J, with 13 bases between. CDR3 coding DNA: TGTGCCAGCAGATTCGACGGGAGTAACACTGAAGCTTTCTTT. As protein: CASRFDGSNTEAFF.

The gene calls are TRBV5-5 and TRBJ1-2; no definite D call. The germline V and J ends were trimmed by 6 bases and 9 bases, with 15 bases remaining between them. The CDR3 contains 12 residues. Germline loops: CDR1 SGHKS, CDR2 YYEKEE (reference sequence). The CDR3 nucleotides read TGTGCCAGCACCGAAACTGAAGCCAGCTACACCTTC. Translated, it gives CASTETEASYTF.

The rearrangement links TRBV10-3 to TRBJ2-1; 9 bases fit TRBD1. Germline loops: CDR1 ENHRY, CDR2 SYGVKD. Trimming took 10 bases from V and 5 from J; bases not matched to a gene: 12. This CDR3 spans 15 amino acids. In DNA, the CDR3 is TGTGCCACCAGGACAGGGGAACTACTAAACAATGAGCAGTTCTTC. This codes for CATRTGELLNNEQFF.

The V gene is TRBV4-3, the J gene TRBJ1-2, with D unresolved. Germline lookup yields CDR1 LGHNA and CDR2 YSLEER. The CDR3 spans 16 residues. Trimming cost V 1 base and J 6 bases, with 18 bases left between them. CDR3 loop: CASSQGRLQEVHGYTF. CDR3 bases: TGCGCCAGCAGCCAAGGAAGGTTGCAGGAGGTCCATGGCTACACCTTC.

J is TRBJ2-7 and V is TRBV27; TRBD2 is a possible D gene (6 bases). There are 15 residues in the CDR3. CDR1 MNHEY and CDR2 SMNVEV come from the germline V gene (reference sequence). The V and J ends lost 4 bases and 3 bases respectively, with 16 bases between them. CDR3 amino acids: CASSSGEKRRYEQYF. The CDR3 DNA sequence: TGTGCCAGCAGTTCGGGGGAGAAGAGGCGCTACGAGCAGTACTTC.

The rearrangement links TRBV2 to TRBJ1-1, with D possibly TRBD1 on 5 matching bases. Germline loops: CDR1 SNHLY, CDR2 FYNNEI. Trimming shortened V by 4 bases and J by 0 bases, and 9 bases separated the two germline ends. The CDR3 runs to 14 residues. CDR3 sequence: CASSARGMNTEAFF. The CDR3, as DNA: TGTGCCAGCAGTGCACGGGGGATGAACACTGAAGCTTTCTTT. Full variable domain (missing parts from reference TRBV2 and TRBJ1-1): EPEVTQTPSHQVTQMGQEVILRCVPISNHLYFYWYRQILGQKVEFLVSFYNNEISEKSEIFDDQFSVERPDGSNFTLKIRSTKLEDSAMYFCASSARGMNTEAFFGQGTRLTVV.

The CDR3 is CASSPGQIDYEQYF. Written as DNA, the CDR3 is TGTGCCAGCTCACCCGGACAGATAGACTACGAGCAGTACTTC. V gene TRBV18 combines with J gene TRBJ2-7, with TRBD1 as a possible D gene (6 bases). The CDR3 covers 14 residues. Germline CDR1 is KGHSH and CDR2 is LQKENI. The V end lost 3 bases, the J end lost 3 bases, and 12 bases lay between the germline ends.

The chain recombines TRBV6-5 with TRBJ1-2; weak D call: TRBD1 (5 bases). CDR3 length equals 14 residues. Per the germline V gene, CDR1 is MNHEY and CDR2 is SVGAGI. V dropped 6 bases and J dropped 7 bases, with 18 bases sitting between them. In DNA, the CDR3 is TGTGCCAGCAGGGAATCCAAGCATGGGGGTGGCTACACCTTC. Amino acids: CASRESKHGGGYTF.

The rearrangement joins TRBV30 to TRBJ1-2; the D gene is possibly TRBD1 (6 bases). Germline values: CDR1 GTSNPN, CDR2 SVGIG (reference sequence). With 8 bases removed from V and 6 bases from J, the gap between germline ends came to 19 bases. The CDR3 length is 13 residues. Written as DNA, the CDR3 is TGTGCCGGAACAGGGTTGGGACGAAATGGCTACACCTTC. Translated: CAGTGLGRNGYTF.

The CDR3 bases are TGTGCCAGCAGTTTGGGGGGAACGGATCAGCCCCAGCATTTT. Translation gives CASSLGGTDQPQHF. The V call is TRBV27, the J call TRBJ1-5, with D perhaps matching TRBD1 (5 bases). Per the germline V gene, CDR1 is MNHEY and CDR2 is SMNVEV (reference sequence). CDR3 size: 14 residues. Trimming took 3 bases from V and 5 from J, leaving 11 bases between them.

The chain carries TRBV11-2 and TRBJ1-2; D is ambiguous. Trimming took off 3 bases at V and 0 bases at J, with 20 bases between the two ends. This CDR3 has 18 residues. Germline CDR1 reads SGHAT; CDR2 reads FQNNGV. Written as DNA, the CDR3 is TGTGCCAGCAGCTTTCTATCGCCGCGGAGGACCGCTAACTATGGCTACACCTTC. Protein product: CASSFLSPRRTANYGYTF.

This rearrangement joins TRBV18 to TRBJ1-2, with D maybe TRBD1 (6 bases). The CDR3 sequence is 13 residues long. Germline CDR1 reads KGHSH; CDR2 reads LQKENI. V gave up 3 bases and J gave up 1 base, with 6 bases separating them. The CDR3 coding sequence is TGTGCCAGCTCACCGGACAGTAACTATGGCTACACCTTC. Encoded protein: CASSPDSNYGYTF.

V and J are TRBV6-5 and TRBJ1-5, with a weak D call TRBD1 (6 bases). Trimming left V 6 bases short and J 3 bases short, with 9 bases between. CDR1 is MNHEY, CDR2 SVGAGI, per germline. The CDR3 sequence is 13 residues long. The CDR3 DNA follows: TGTGCCAGCAGAGGACAGCCCAATCAGCCCCAGCATTTT. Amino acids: CASRGQPNQPQHF.

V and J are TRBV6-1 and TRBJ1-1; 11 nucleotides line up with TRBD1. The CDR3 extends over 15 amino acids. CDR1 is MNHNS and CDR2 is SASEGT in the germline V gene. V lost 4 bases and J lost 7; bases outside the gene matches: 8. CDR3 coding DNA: TGTGCCAGCAGTGGAAGGGACAGGGGGTTAGGTGAAGCTTTCTTT. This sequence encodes CASSGRDRGLGEAFF.

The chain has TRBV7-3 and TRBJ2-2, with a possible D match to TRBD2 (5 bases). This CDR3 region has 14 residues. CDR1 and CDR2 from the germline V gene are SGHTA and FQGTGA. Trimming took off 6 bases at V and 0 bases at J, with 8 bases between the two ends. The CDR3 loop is CASRSGANTGELFF. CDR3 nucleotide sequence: TGTGCCAGCAGGTCCGGGGCGAACACCGGGGAGCTGTTTTTT.

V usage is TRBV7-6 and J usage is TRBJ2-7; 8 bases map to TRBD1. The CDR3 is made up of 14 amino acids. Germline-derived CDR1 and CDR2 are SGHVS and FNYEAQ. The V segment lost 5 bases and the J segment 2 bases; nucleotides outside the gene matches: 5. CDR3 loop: CASSPTGETYEQYF. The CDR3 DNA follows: TGTGCCAGCAGCCCGACAGGGGAAACCTACGAGCAGTACTTC.

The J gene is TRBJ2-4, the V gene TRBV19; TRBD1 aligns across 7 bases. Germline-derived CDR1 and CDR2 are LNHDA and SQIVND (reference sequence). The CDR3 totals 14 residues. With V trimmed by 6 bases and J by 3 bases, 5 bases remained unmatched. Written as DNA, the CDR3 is TGTGCCAGTAGGTCCCCAGGGGGCAAAAACATTCAGTACTTC. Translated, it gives CASRSPGGKNIQYF.

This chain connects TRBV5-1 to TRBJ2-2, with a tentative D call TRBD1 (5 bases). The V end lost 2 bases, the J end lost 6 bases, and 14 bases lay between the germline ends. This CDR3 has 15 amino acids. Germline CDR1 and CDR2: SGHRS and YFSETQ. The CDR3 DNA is TGCGCCAGCAGCTTCGCCCCGGACAAATCCGGGGAGCTGTTTTTT. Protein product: CASSFAPDKSGELFF.

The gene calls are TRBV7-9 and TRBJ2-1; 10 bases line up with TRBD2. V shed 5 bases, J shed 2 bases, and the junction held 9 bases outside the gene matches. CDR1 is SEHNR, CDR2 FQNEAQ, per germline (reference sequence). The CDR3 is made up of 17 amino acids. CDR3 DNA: TGTGCCAGCAGCCCCCGCACGAGCGGGGGGGCCTACAATGAGCAGTTCTTC. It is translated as CASSPRTSGGAYNEQFF. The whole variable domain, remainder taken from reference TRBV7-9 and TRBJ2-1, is DTGVSQNPRHKITKRGQNVTFRCDPISEHNRLYWYRQTLGQGPEFLTYFQNEAQLEKSRLLSDRFSAERPKGSFSTLEIQRTEQGDSAMYLCASSPRTSGGAYNEQFFGPGTRLTVL.